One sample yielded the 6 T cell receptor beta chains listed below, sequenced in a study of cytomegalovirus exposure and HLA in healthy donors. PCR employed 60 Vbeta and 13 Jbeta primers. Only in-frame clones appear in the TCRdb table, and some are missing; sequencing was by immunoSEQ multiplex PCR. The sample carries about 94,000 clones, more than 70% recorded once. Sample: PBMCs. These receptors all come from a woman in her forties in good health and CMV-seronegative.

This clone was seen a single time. The CDR3 nucleotides read TGTGCCAGCAGCTTATGGGCCGGCGATAATGAGCAGTTCTTC. It specifies CASSLWAGDNEQFF. The rearrangement uses TRBV7-2 and TRBJ2-1; no reliable D call. The V gene lost 2 bases and the J gene lost 7 bases, with 12 bases spanning the gap. The CDR3 runs to 14 residues. Germline V gene data show CDR1 as SGHTA and CDR2 as FQGNSA.

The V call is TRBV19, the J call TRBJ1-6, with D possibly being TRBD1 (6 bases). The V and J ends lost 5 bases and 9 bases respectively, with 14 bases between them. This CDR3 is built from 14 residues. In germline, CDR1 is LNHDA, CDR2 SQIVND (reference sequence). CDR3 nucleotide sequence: TGTGCCAGTAGTGTACAGGGATTACCTTCACCCCTCCACTTT. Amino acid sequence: CASSVQGLPSPLHF.

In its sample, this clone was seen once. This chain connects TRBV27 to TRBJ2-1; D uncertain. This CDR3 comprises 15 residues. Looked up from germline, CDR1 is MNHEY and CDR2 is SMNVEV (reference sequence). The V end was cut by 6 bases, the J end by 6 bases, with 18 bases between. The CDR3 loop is CASRYGRPSFNEQFF. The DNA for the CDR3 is TGTGCCAGCAGGTACGGTCGCCCATCTTTCAATGAGCAGTTCTTC.

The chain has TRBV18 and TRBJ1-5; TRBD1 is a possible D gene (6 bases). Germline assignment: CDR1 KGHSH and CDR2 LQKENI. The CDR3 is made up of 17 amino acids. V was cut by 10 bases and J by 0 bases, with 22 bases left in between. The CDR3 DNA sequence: TGTGCCACCTCTGCGACGGGGGGCCTCGGTAGCAATCAGCCCCAGCATTTT. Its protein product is CATSATGGLGSNQPQHF.

CDR3 bases: TGCGCCAGCAGCCAACTAGGGGCCTACAATGAGCAGTTCTTC. It translates to CASSQLGAYNEQFF. The chain combines TRBV4-3 with TRBJ2-1; a possible D gene is TRBD1 (5 bases). V lost 2 bases and J lost 2, with 7 bases in between. Germline assignment: CDR1 LGHNA and CDR2 YSLEER. The CDR3 is 14 amino acids.

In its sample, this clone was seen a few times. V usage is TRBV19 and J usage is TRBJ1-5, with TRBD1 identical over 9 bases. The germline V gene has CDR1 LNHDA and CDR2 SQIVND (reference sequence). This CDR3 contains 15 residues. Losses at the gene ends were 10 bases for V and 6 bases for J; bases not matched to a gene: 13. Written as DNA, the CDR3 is TGTGCCACCGCGGGACAGGGTAGGCAGAGTCAGCCCCAGCATTTT. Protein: CATAGQGRQSQPQHF.